The 10 T cell receptor beta chains listed next were all sequenced from one sample in a study of T cell responses to AZD1222 COVID-19 vaccine. Repertoires were generated with immunoSEQ multiplex PCR, while TCRdb's copy carries only in-frame clones and drops some. The sample records 95,000 to 150,000 clones, 70% to 90% being singletons. Sequencing was performed on peripheral blood, taken on day 0 of AZD1222 vaccination. The receptors shown here come from an adult in good health.

V gene TRBV28 combines with J gene TRBJ1-3, with 8 nucleotides matching TRBD1. Per the germline V gene, CDR1 is MDHEN and CDR2 is SYDVKM. This CDR3 region has 16 residues. The V segment lost 11 bases and the J segment 0 bases; nucleotides outside the gene matches: 12. CDR3 sequence reads: CAGRTGKGSSGNTIYF. CDR3 nucleotides: TGTGCCGGCCGGACAGGGAAGGGGAGCTCTGGAAACACCATATATTTT.

CDR3 protein: CASSRTSGGPGELFF. The CDR3 DNA is TGTGCCAGCAGCCGGACTAGCGGGGGGCCCGGGGAGCTGTTTTTT. The chain joins TRBV6-4 to TRBJ2-2, with TRBD2 matching over 14 bases. CDR3 size: 15 residues. CDR1 is MRHNA and CDR2 is SNTAGT in the germline V gene. The V gene end was trimmed by 6 bases and the J gene end by 6 bases; junction bases not matched to a gene: 3.

The chain joins TRBV4-1 to TRBJ1-2; 9 bases map to TRBD1. The CDR3 extends over 14 amino acids. Unmatched junction bases numbered 4, after V lost 4 bases and J lost 4 bases. Looked up from germline, CDR1 is MGHRA and CDR2 is YSYEKL. Here the CDR3 DNA reads TGCGCCAGCAGCCCAACAGGGGGCTCCTATGGCTACACCTTC. This sequence encodes CASSPTGGSYGYTF.

As DNA, the CDR3 is TGTGCCGCGTCGACAGTTGCGGGTAACTATGGCTACACCTTC. Translated, it gives CAASTVAGNYGYTF. The genes are TRBV28 and TRBJ1-2; perhaps TRBD1 as D (5 bases). The CDR3 length is 14 residues. Germline V lookup: CDR1 MDHEN, CDR2 SYDVKM. V was clipped by 11 bases and J by 1 base, with 17 bases between them.

The genes are TRBV11-3 and TRBJ2-4; D ambiguous. Germline loops: CDR1 SGHNT, CDR2 YENEEA. This CDR3 spans 13 amino acids. Trimming cost V 5 bases and J 1 base, with 6 bases left between them. CDR3 nucleotides: TGTGCCAGCAGCCAGACCGCCAAAAACATTCAGTACTTC. It translates to CASSQTAKNIQYF.

This chain connects TRBV5-4 to TRBJ2-1, with 8 bases lining up with TRBD2. The CDR3 is 17 amino acids. Per germline, CDR1 SGHNT and CDR2 YYREEE (reference sequence). V was pared by 0 bases and J by 3 bases, with 8 bases of the junction left unmatched. The CDR3 reads CASSLGTGGGIYNEQFF. CDR3 nucleotides: TGTGCCAGCAGCTTGGGTACTGGCGGGGGGATCTACAATGAGCAGTTCTTC.

The rearrangement joins TRBV4-1 to TRBJ2-7, with a tentative D call TRBD2 (5 bases). With 3 bases removed from V and 3 bases from J, the gap between germline ends came to 9 bases. CDR1 is MGHRA and CDR2 is YSYEKL in the germline V gene. The CDR3 is 13 amino acids. CDR3 in amino acids: CASSQTSGYEQYF. For the CDR3, the DNA is TGCGCCAGCAGCCAGACAAGCGGCTACGAGCAGTACTTC.

This chain joins TRBV15 and TRBJ2-7, with D perhaps assigned TRBD1 or TRBD2 (7 bases each). Trimming pared 3 bases from V and 4 bases from J, leaving 16 bases between. The CDR3 has 15 amino acids. Germline V gene data show CDR1 as LNHNV and CDR2 as YYDKDF (reference sequence). CDR3 in amino acids: CATSRPRGGSYEQYF. CDR3 nucleotides: TGTGCCACCAGCAGGCCCAGGGGGGGTTCTTACGAGCAGTACTTC.

This clone was recorded only once. V and J are TRBV6-5 and TRBJ1-1; D may be TRBD1 (5 bases). V was trimmed by 8 bases and J by 3 bases, leaving 13 bases between them. The CDR3 is 13 amino acids. Germline assignment: CDR1 MNHEY and CDR2 SVGAGI. The CDR3 DNA reads TGTGCCAGCCGATCCCTAGGGGACACTGAAGCTTTCTTT. It yields the protein CASRSLGDTEAFF.

The sample holds one count of this clone. The V and J genes are TRBV3-1 (or the pseudogene TRBV3-2) and TRBJ1-5, with D possibly TRBD1 on 6 matching bases. CDR3 length: 14 residues. V lost 3 bases, J lost 7 bases, and 13 bases lay in between. Germline loops: CDR1 LGHDT, CDR2 YNNKEL (reference sequence). In DNA form, the CDR3 reads TGTGCCAGCAGCCAGACAGGAGGGGGACAGCCCCAGCATTTT. Translated, it gives CASSQTGGGQPQHF.